The entry below describes one T cell receptor beta chain. Its antigen is currently unknown. This entry is derived from a study of chemoradiotherapy in HPV16-positive cancers. General observations from the study: Non-HPV-specific T cells did not expand in tumors during treatment, whereas candidate HPV-specific clones and E7-related motifs did. HPV-responsive T-cell expansion during chemoradiotherapy was linked to improved recurrence-free survival in HPV16-positive patients.

Repertoires were generated with immunoSEQ multiplex PCR, while TCRdb's copy carries only in-frame clones and drops some. The sample shows 4,500 to 6,500 clones, approximately 80% of them seen only once. This clonotype was sampled from a human donor with HPV-associated anogenital cancer. The biological material was taken from a patient who underwent chemoradiotherapy.

The CDR3 DNA reads TGTGCCAGCAGCTTGGACAGGCCAATCTATGGCTACACCTTC. Protein sequence: CASSLDRPIYGYTF. The rearrangement links TRBV5-4 to TRBJ1-2; TRBD1 might be the D (5 bases). There are 14 residues in the CDR3. Trimming shortened V by 0 bases and J by 4 bases, and 10 bases separated the two germline ends. Germline CDR1 reads SGHNT; CDR2 reads YYREEE (reference sequence).